Listed here are 10 T cell receptor beta chains from one sample, sequenced in a study of cytomegalovirus exposure and HLA in healthy donors. 13 Jbeta primers and 60 Vbeta primers were used for the PCR. The assay was immunoSEQ multiplex PCR, and TCRdb's table has in-frame clones only and misses some. The table records some 140,000 clones, around 79% of them present only once. The material sequenced was PBMCs. Receptors originate from a man aged 40-50 years in good health and CMV-seropositive.

The chain joins TRBV28 to TRBJ1-1, with 9 bases that match TRBD1. Germline-derived CDR1 and CDR2 are MDHEN and SYDVKM. V gave up 6 bases and J gave up 6 bases; unmatched junction bases: 23. This CDR3 region has 19 residues. The DNA for the CDR3 is TGTGCCAGCAGGGAGGAGGAATGGGACAGGGTAAATGTGTCGCCTGAAGCTTTCTTT. Amino acid sequence: CASREEEWDRVNVSPEAFF.

This chain connects TRBV6-6 to TRBJ2-5, with TRBD2 as a possible D gene (6 bases). V lost 4 bases, J lost 4 bases, and 16 bases lay in between. Germline V gives CDR1 MNHNY, CDR2 SVGAGI (reference sequence). The length of the CDR3 is 15 residues. The CDR3 region has the DNA TGTGCCAGCAGTTCCGTGGCGGGGAGCGTAGAGACCCAGTACTTC. Translation gives CASSSVAGSVETQYF.

This chain links TRBV2 with TRBJ1-1; D unclear. CDR3 length equals 15 residues. Per the germline V gene, CDR1 is SNHLY and CDR2 is FYNNEI. V was cut by 9 bases and J by 0 bases, with 17 bases left in between. Here the CDR3 DNA reads TGTGCCAGTTGGGAGGGAGGAGACTTGAACACTGAAGCTTTCTTT. Its protein product is CASWEGGDLNTEAFF.

Concerning this clone itself: This sample includes further DNA sequences coding for the same CDR3. This chain uses TRBV9 with TRBJ1-5; D is undetermined. CDR1 is SGDLS, CDR2 YYNGEE, per germline. CDR3 size: 13 residues. Trimming took off 0 bases at V and 2 bases at J, with 3 bases between the two ends. The CDR3 region has the DNA TGTGCCAGCAGCGTAGCTGGCAATCAGCCCCAGCATTTT. Amino acid sequence: CASSVAGNQPQHF.

The gene calls are TRBV2 and TRBJ2-7; TRBD2 matches at 10 bases. CDR1 SNHLY and CDR2 FYNNEI come from the germline V gene. The CDR3 length is 15 residues. V shed 4 bases and J 6 bases; nucleotides not matched to a gene: 9. CDR3 region: CASSAKLAGVSEQYF. For the CDR3, the DNA is TGTGCCAGCAGTGCGAAGCTAGCGGGAGTCTCCGAGCAGTACTTC.

The V gene is TRBV7-9, the J gene TRBJ2-7; TRBD1 matches 7 bases. Germline assignment: CDR1 SEHNR and CDR2 FQNEAQ (reference sequence). CDR3 length: 11 amino acids. This CDR3 reads CSGQESYEQYF. Here the CDR3 DNA reads TGTTCCGGACAGGAATCCTACGAGCAGTACTTC.

This clone has only a few counts. This sequence joins TRBV21-1 and TRBJ1-2; the D call TRBD1 from the table was never checked on the DNA. TRBV21-1 is flagged as a pseudogene. The CDR3 is made up of 15 amino acids. Here the CDR3 reads CASSAKTGTNYGYTF. The CDR3, as DNA: TGTGCCAGCAGCGCCAAGACAGGGACTAACTATGGCTACACCTTC.

This chain connects TRBV5-1 to TRBJ2-3; 8 nucleotides line up with TRBD1. This CDR3 region has 18 residues. J lost 1 base, V lost 1 base, and 11 bases had no gene match. Looked up from germline, CDR1 is SGHRS and CDR2 is YFSETQ. The CDR3 protein is CASSLIPGGPRRTDTQYF. CDR3 DNA sequence: TGCGCCAGCAGCTTGATTCCAGGGGGCCCCCGCCGCACAGATACGCAGTATTTT. Supplemented by reference TRBV5-1 and TRBJ2-3, the full variable domain reads KAGVTQTPRYLIKTRGQQVTLSCSPISGHRSVSWYQQTPGQGLQFLFEYFSETQRNKGNFPGRFSGRQFSNSRSEMNVSTLELGDSALYLCASSLIPGGPRRTDTQYFGPGTRLTVL.

The V call is TRBV30, the J call TRBJ2-1, with 7 bases matching TRBD2. Germline CDR1 reads GTSNPN; CDR2 reads SVGIG (reference sequence). V trimming: 0 bases; J trimming: 6 bases; junction bases outside the gene matches: 5. The CDR3 length is 14 residues. CDR3 amino acids: CAWSVGLDPNEQFF. DNA for the CDR3: TGTGCCTGGAGTGTAGGACTAGATCCCAATGAGCAGTTCTTC.

This clone was recorded a few times. V and J are TRBV7-2 and TRBJ1-5; a weak D match, TRBD1 (6 bases). The CDR3 totals 13 residues. Germline assignment: CDR1 SGHTA and CDR2 FQGNSA. Trimming cost V 2 bases and J 4 bases, with 6 bases left between them. This chain's CDR3 is CASSLRGNQPQHF. CDR3 nucleotides: TGTGCCAGCAGCTTAAGGGGGAATCAGCCCCAGCATTTT.